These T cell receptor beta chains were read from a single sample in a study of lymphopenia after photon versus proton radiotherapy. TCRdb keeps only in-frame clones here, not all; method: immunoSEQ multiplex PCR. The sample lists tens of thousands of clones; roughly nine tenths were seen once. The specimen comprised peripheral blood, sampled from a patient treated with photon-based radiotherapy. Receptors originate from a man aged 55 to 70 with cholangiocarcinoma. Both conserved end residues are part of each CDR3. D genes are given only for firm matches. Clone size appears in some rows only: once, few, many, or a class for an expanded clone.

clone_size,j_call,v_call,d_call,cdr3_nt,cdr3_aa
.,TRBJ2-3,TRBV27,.,TGTGCCAGCAGTCAAGTAGGGGGAGCCTCAGATACGCAGTATTTT,CASSQVGGASDTQYF
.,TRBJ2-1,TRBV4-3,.,TGCGCCAGCAGCCTCGTCACCGGGACACCCAACAATGAGCAGTTCTTC,CASSLVTGTPNNEQFF
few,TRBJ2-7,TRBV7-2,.,TGTGCCAGCAGCAACTTGGGGGGTGAAAGACCCTACGAGCAGTACTTC,CASSNLGGERPYEQYF
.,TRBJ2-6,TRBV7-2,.,TGTGCCAGCAGCTCAACAGGGTATGGGGCCAACGTCCTGACTTTC,CASSSTGYGANVLTF
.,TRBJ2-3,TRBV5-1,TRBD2,TGCGCCAGCAGCTTCACGGCTAGCGGGGGAAGCACAGATACGCAGTATTTT,CASSFTASGGSTDTQYF
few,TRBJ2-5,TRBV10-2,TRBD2,TGCGCCAGCAGAACCCTTAGCGGGATAGGAGAGACCCAGTACTTC,CASRTLSGIGETQYF
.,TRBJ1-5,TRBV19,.,TGTGCCAGTAGTATTGGTCAGGGAGGCGGTCAGCCCCAGCATTTT,CASSIGQGGGQPQHF
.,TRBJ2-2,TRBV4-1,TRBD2,TGCGCCAGCAGCCAGCGGGGAACTAGCGGGAGGCCGAACACCGGGGAGCTGTTTTTT,CASSQRGTSGRPNTGELFF
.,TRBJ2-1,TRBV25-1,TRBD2,TGTGCCAGCAGGGGCCTGGGTGTAAGCGGGAGACGGTATGAGCAGTTCTTC,CASRGLGVSGRRYEQFF
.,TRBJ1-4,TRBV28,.,TGTGCCAGCAGTTTAAACAGAGATAATGAAAAACTGTTTTTT,CASSLNRDNEKLFF
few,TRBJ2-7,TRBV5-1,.,TGCGCCAGCAGACTAGAGTCCTACGAGCAGTACTTC,CASRLESYEQYF
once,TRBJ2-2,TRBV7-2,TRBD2,TGTGCCAGCAGCTGGACTAGCACCGGGGAGCTGTTTTTT,CASSWTSTGELFF
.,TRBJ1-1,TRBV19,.,TGTGCCAGCCTTGGACAAGCGAGGACCAACACTGAAGCTTTCTTT,CASLGQARTNTEAFF
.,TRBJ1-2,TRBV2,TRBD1,TGTGCCAGCAGGGTGGGACAGGGCTACGGCGGCTACACCTTC,CASRVGQGYGGYTF